This is a list of T cell receptor beta chains from one sample in a study of blood T cell repertoires in COVID-19. Sequenced by immunoSEQ multiplex PCR; TCRdb stores in-frame clones only, minus some. The table has around 67,000 clones, about 70% seen once. Sequenced sample: peripheral blood. These receptors all come from an older woman with acute or convalescent COVID-19. CDR3s include the opening cysteine and the closing phenylalanine or tryptophan. D genes are given only for firm matches. Rows may omit the clone size; those that give it use once, few, many or a size class.

>TRBD2|TRBV30|NA|TRBJ2-1
CAWTSGRRGGQFF
TGTGCCTGGACTAGCGGGAGACGGGGCGGGCAGTTCTTC
>NA|TRBV19|NA|TRBJ1-1
CASSIDGGQAFF
TGTGCCAGTAGTATAGATGGGGGCCAAGCTTTCTTT
>NA|TRBV12-3/TRBV12-4|few|TRBJ2-1
CASTSMEGNEQFF
TGTGCCAGCACTTCAATGGAGGGGAATGAGCAGTTCTTC
>TRBD1|TRBV5-6|few|TRBJ2-7
CASSPGQRPYEQYF
TGTGCCAGCAGCCCGGGACAGAGACCATACGAGCAGTACTTC
>NA|TRBV6-5|NA|TRBJ1-1
CASRGGTEAFF
TGTGCCAGCAGGGGAGGGACTGAAGCTTTCTTT
>TRBD1|TRBV11-2|NA|TRBJ2-1
CASSQRQGLSNEQFF
TGTGCCAGCAGCCAACGACAGGGATTAAGCAATGAGCAGTTCTTC
>TRBD2|TRBV27|NA|TRBJ2-3
CASSLGLAADTQYF
TGTGCCAGCAGTTTGGGACTAGCGGCAGATACGCAGTATTTT
>NA|TRBV4-1|few|TRBJ1-6
CASSQGAWPLHF
TGCGCCAGCAGCCAAGGAGCCTGGCCCCTCCACTTT
>NA|TRBV9|few|TRBJ1-2
CASSVALQGQGGYTF
TGTGCCAGCAGCGTAGCTTTGCAGGGGCAGGGAGGCTACACCTTC
>TRBD1|TRBV11-2|few|TRBJ2-7
CASSPNRGQVREQYF
TGTGCCAGCAGCCCGAACAGGGGGCAGGTGCGGGAGCAGTACTTC
>NA|TRBV19|once|TRBJ2-4
CASSREGTETGQLAKNIQYF
TGTGCCAGTAGTAGAGAAGGCACCGAGACAGGCCAACTAGCCAAAAACATTCAGTACTTC
>NA|TRBV6-1|NA|TRBJ1-1
CASRPTGLNTEAFF
TGTGCCAGCAGGCCTACAGGTTTGAACACTGAAGCTTTCTTT
>TRBD1|TRBV11-2|NA|TRBJ1-2
CASSLGRGPNYGYTF
TGTGCCAGCAGCTTGGGTAGGGGGCCTAACTATGGCTACACCTTC
>TRBD2|TRBV6-5|NA|TRBJ2-7
CASSSSGRAGDEQYF
TGTGCCAGCAGTTCCTCCGGGAGGGCCGGGGACGAGCAGTACTTC
>NA|TRBV11-2|NA|TRBJ1-1
CASSYPIMGAEAFF
TGTGCCAGCAGTTACCCTATTATGGGCGCTGAAGCTTTCTTT
>TRBD2|TRBV5-1|NA|TRBJ2-3
CASSSRGSSSTDTQYF
TGCGCCAGCAGCTCCCGCGGGAGTAGTAGCACAGATACGCAGTATTTT
>TRBD2|TRBV9|NA|TRBJ2-5
CASSVGTRGETQYF
TGTGCCAGCAGCGTAGGGACTAGAGGGGAGACCCAGTACTTC
>TRBD1|TRBV3-1/TRBV3-2|once|TRBJ2-7
CASSQDTGGEQYF
TGTGCCAGCAGCCAAGATACAGGGGGCGAGCAGTACTTC
>NA|TRBV21-1|once|TRBJ2-7
CASSNPPRYEQYF
TGTGCCAGCAGCAACCCTCCCAGGTACGAGCAGTACTTC
>NA|TRBV30|once|TRBJ1-1
CAWRGVRTEAFF
TGTGCCTGGAGGGGAGTCCGCACTGAAGCTTTCTTT
>TRBD1|TRBV9|NA|TRBJ1-6
CASSGQGNNSPLHF
TGTGCCAGCAGCGGACAGGGAAATAATTCACCCCTCCACTTT
>TRBD2|TRBV5-4|NA|TRBJ2-1
CASSSGLAGHNEQFF
TGTGCCAGCAGCTCGGGACTAGCGGGGCACAATGAGCAGTTCTTC
>NA|TRBV7-2|NA|TRBJ2-1
CASSPQGWYNEQFF
TGTGCCAGCAGCCCTCAGGGCTGGTACAATGAGCAGTTCTTC
>TRBD2|TRBV24-1|NA|TRBJ2-1
CATSDRRGGRLNEQFF
TGTGCCACCAGTGATCGTCGGGGGGGCCGTTTAAATGAGCAGTTCTTC
>NA|TRBV3-1/TRBV3-2|NA|TRBJ1-2
CASSGRGQWYGYTF
TGTGCCAGCAGCGGGCGAGGACAGTGGTATGGCTACACCTTC
>NA|TRBV21-1|NA|TRBJ2-3
CASVGGRTDTQYF
TGTGCCAGCGTGGGGGGACGCACAGATACGCAGTATTTT